Presented here are 19 T cell receptor beta chains from one specimen sequenced in a study of beta chain features in type 1 diabetes. Overall study results and limits: Among patients with Type 1 diabetes, TCRB CDR3s were moderately but significantly shorter in every one of the four CD4+ subsets.

What was sequenced were expressed TCRB transcripts, since all of the isolated RNA had been reverse transcribed. Profiled with immunoSEQ multiplex PCR; TCRdb holds only in-frame clones, not every one. The data hold 25,000 to 30,000 clones, with about 61% observed a single time. What these receptors recognize is not known. Material for sequencing was Tregs from blood. The receptor source for this set is a woman in her twenties or thirties with type 1 diabetes.

This clone was recorded once. The gene calls are TRBV5-1 and TRBJ2-3; D gene uncertain. This CDR3 has 13 residues. The germline V gene has CDR1 SGHRS and CDR2 YFSETQ. V lost 0 bases, J lost 2 bases, and 4 bases lay in between. The CDR3 reads CASSLEPTDTQYF. CDR3 sequence (DNA): TGCGCCAGCAGCTTGGAGCCCACAGATACGCAGTATTTT.

V is TRBV19 and J is TRBJ1-5; no definite D call. Germline lookup yields CDR1 LNHDA and CDR2 SQIVND (reference sequence). The CDR3 has 16 residues. V was trimmed by 5 bases and J by 5 bases, leaving 19 bases between them. DNA of the CDR3: TGTGCCAGTAGTTTGCGCCATGGAGGGCAGGATCAGCCCCAGCATTTT. Its protein is CASSLRHGGQDQPQHF.

The V call is TRBV5-1, the J call TRBJ2-5; 12 positions match TRBD2. Germline-derived CDR1 and CDR2 are SGHRS and YFSETQ. J was trimmed by 3 bases and V by 4 bases; bases with no gene match: 4. The CDR3 has 15 amino acids. As DNA, the CDR3 is TGCGCCAGCAGCAAGACTAGCGGGGGCGAAGAGACCCAGTACTTC. The encoded protein is CASSKTSGGEETQYF.

The CDR3 DNA reads TGTGCCAGTACTCCCGGACTAGCGGGACGTGTGACGTTCTTC. Protein sequence: CASTPGLAGRVTFF. The chain recombines TRBV19 with TRBJ2-1, with 12 bases lining up with TRBD2. Germline CDR1 LNHDA, CDR2 SQIVND (reference sequence). V shed 7 bases and J 15 bases; nucleotides not matched to a gene: 13. The CDR3 runs 14 residues.

The genes are TRBV2 and TRBJ2-2; no clear D gene. Germline CDR1 SNHLY, CDR2 FYNNEI. This CDR3 has 14 amino acids. V was trimmed by 4 bases and J by 4 bases, leaving 10 bases between them. CDR3 DNA: TGTGCCAGCAGTGTGCTAGGTTCCACCGGGGAGCTGTTTTTT. Protein product: CASSVLGSTGELFF.

This clone was counted between two and nine times. The J gene is TRBJ2-2, the V gene TRBV29-1, with D possibly matching TRBD1 (5 bases). The V and J ends lost 4 bases and 3 bases respectively, with 9 bases between them. This CDR3 has 13 amino acids. Germline V CDR1 and CDR2: SQVTM, ANQGSEA. CDR3 loop: CSVGRADTGELFF. The CDR3 DNA follows: TGCAGCGTTGGCAGGGCAGACACCGGGGAGCTGTTTTTT.

The chain is built from TRBV6-5 and TRBJ2-1; TRBD2 aligns across 13 bases. J gave up 6 bases and V 8 bases, and 1 base lay outside the gene matches. The CDR3 length is 13 residues. Germline assignment: CDR1 MNHEY and CDR2 SVGAGI. This chain's CDR3 is CASGTSGANEQFF. The CDR3 region has the DNA TGTGCCAGCGGGACTAGCGGGGCCAATGAGCAGTTCTTC.

J is TRBJ2-7 and V is TRBV19, with unresolved D. The CDR3 has 13 amino acids. V shed 3 bases and J shed 0 bases, with 6 bases lying between them. Germline V gene data show CDR1 as LNHDA and CDR2 as SQIVND (reference sequence). The CDR3 reads CASSITSSYEQYF. The CDR3, as DNA: TGTGCCAGTAGTATCACCAGCTCCTACGAGCAGTACTTC.

The J gene is TRBJ1-2, the V gene TRBV18; a weak D match, TRBD1 (6 bases). This CDR3 is 14 amino acids long. Looked up from germline, CDR1 is KGHSH and CDR2 is LQKENI. The germline V and J ends were trimmed by 0 bases and 7 bases, with 12 bases remaining between them. DNA for the CDR3: TGTGCCAGCTCACCACCCGCAGGGGCGAGTGGCTACACCTTC. Translating it yields CASSPPAGASGYTF. The complete variable domain, with remaining parts taken from reference TRBV18 and TRBJ1-2, reads NAGVMQNPRHLVRRRGQEARLRCSPMKGHSHVYWYRQLPEEGLKFMVYLQKENIIDESGMPKERFSAEFPKEGPSILRIQQVVRGDSAAYFCASSPPAGASGYTFGSGTRLTVV.

In DNA, the CDR3 is TGCGCCAGCAAGACAGGTCTCCTCAATGAAAAACTGTTTTTT. Translation: CASKTGLLNEKLFF. The chain combines TRBV10-2 with TRBJ1-4, with D maybe TRBD1 (6 bases). The CDR3 extends over 14 amino acids. The V end lost 7 bases, the J end lost 5 bases, and 14 bases lay between the germline ends. From germline, CDR1 is WSHSY and CDR2 SAAADI.

The chain uses TRBV5-4 and TRBJ2-4; a weak D match, TRBD1 (5 bases). Germline values: CDR1 SGHNT, CDR2 YYREEE (reference sequence). Trimming left V 4 bases short and J 7 bases short, with 12 bases between. The CDR3 covers 13 residues. CDR3 nucleotide sequence: TGTGCCAGCAGCGACGCTCAGGGTAACATTCAGTACTTC. Protein sequence: CASSDAQGNIQYF.

V gene TRBV29-1 combines with J gene TRBJ2-5; perhaps TRBD1 as D (5 bases). The CDR3 has 11 amino acids. The germline V and J ends were trimmed by 3 bases and 11 bases, with 13 bases remaining between them. The germline CDR1 and CDR2 sequences are SQVTM and ANQGSEA. CDR3 region: CSVDLQALQYF. Here the CDR3 DNA reads TGCAGCGTTGATCTACAGGCGCTTCAGTACTTC.

V and J are TRBV7-2 and TRBJ2-1; weak D call: TRBD1 (6 bases). The CDR3 runs 15 residues. The germline V gene encodes CDR1 SGHTA and CDR2 FQGNSA. V dropped 1 base and J dropped 4 bases, with 11 bases sitting between them. The CDR3 loop reads CASSLGWGRYNEQFF. Here the CDR3 DNA reads TGTGCCAGCAGCTTAGGGTGGGGGCGGTACAATGAGCAGTTCTTC.

Worth noting for this clone: One end of the junction does not line up with germline, which may come from a read error. The chain links TRBV30 to TRBJ2-1, with 9 bases that match TRBD2. The CDR3 consists of 17 residues. CDR1 and CDR2 (germline): GTSNPN, SVGIG (reference sequence). The CDR3 spells CAWRLFGAGGTYNEQLF. In nucleotides, the CDR3 is TGTGCCTGGAGGTTGTTTGGAGCGGGAGGTACCTACAATGAGCAGCTCTTC.

The chain carries TRBV5-1 and TRBJ2-7; TRBD1 agrees at 7 bases. The CDR3 spans 14 residues. Unmatched junction bases numbered 5, after V lost 3 bases and J lost 2 bases. Per the germline V gene, CDR1 is SGHRS and CDR2 is YFSETQ. The CDR3, as DNA: TGCGCCAGCAGCTGGGGGACAGAGACCTACGAGCAGTACTTC. It codes for CASSWGTETYEQYF.

The gene calls are TRBV4-1 and TRBJ2-7, with D unresolved. This CDR3 spans 15 amino acids. Trimming pared 1 base from V and 6 bases from J, leaving 16 bases between. CDR1 MGHRA and CDR2 YSYEKL come from the germline V gene. CDR3 region: CASSQVGRPPIEQYF. For the CDR3, the DNA is TGCGCCAGCAGCCAAGTGGGCCGACCCCCCATCGAGCAGTACTTC.

J is TRBJ1-5 and V is TRBV19; D perhaps matches TRBD1 (5 bases). Looked up from germline, CDR1 is LNHDA and CDR2 is SQIVND (reference sequence). This CDR3 contains 14 residues. Between the trimmed V and J ends, which lost 7 bases and 6 bases, there was a span of 16 bases. CDR3 region: CASTPLGGLQPQHF. The CDR3 coding sequence is TGTGCCAGTACTCCCTTGGGGGGTCTTCAGCCCCAGCATTTT.

This clone was seen only a few times. This rearrangement joins TRBV5-1 to TRBJ2-1; 7 nucleotides line up with TRBD2. Germline values: CDR1 SGHRS, CDR2 YFSETQ. The CDR3 contains 16 residues. The junction had 9 bases not matched to a gene; V was cut back by 4 bases and J by 2 bases. In nucleotides, the CDR3 is TGCGCCAGCAGCCAATCTAGCGGTAAAACCTACAATGAGCAGTTCTTC. Translated: CASSQSSGKTYNEQFF. Together with reference TRBV5-1 and TRBJ2-1, the CDR3 gives the full variable domain: KAGVTQTPRYLIKTRGQQVTLSCSPISGHRSVSWYQQTPGQGLQFLFEYFSETQRNKGNFPGRFSGRQFSNSRSEMNVSTLELGDSALYLCASSQSSGKTYNEQFFGPGTRLTVL.

The chain couples TRBV2 to TRBJ1-1; no reliable D call. Per the germline V gene, CDR1 is SNHLY and CDR2 is FYNNEI. The CDR3 length is 14 residues. Trimming stripped 1 base from V and 2 bases from J, with 8 bases between. The CDR3 loop reads CASSEGVGNTEAFF. CDR3 DNA: TGTGCCAGCAGTGAAGGCGTGGGCAACACTGAAGCTTTCTTT. Supplemented by reference TRBV2 and TRBJ1-1, the full variable domain reads EPEVTQTPSHQVTQMGQEVILRCVPISNHLYFYWYRQILGQKVEFLVSFYNNEISEKSEIFDDQFSVERPDGSNFTLKIRSTKLEDSAMYFCASSEGVGNTEAFFGQGTRLTVV.